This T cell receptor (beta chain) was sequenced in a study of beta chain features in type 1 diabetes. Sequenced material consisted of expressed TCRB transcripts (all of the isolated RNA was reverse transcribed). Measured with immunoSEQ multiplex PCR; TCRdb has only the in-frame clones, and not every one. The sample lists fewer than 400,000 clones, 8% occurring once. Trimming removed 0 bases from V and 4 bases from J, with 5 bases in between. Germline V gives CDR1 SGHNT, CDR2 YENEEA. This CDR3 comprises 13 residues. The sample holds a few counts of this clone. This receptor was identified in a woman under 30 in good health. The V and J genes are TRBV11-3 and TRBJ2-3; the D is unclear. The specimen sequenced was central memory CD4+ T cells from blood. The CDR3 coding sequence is TGTGCCAGCAGCTTAGACCGGGCAGATACGCAGTATTTT. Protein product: CASSLDRADTQYF.